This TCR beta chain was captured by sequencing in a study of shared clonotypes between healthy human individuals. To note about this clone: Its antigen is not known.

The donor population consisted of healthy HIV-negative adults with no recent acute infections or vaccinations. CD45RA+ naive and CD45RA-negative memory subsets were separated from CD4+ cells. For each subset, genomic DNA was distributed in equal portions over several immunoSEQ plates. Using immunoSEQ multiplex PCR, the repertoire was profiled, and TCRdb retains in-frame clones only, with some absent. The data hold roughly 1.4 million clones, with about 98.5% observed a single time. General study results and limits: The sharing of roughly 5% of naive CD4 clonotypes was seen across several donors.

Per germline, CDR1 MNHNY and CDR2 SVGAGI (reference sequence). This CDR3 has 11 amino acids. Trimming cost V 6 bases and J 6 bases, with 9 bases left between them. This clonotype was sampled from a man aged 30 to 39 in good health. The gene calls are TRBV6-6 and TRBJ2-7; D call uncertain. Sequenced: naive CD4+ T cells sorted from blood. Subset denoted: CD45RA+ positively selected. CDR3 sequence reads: CASSPGREQYF. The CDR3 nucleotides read TGTGCCAGCAGCCCTGGGCGCGAGCAGTACTTC.